Presented here are 26 T cell receptor beta chains from one specimen sequenced in a study of cytomegalovirus exposure and HLA in healthy donors. PCR amplification relied on 60 Vbeta primers (plus 13 Jbeta primers). Data came from immunoSEQ multiplex PCR; TCRdb stores just in-frame clones and leaves some out. Here the sample spans 60,000 to 85,000 clones, more than 75% being singletons. Sequences were obtained from PBMCs. The receptors here all came from a male donor in good health and CMV-seropositive.

The chain links TRBV4-3 to TRBJ2-2; unclear D gene. The V gene lost 0 bases and the J gene lost 7 bases, with 9 bases spanning the gap. This CDR3 is built from 14 residues. Germline V gene data show CDR1 as LGHNA and CDR2 as YSLEER. This CDR3 reads CASSQDGGHGELFF. The CDR3 coding sequence is TGCGCCAGCAGCCAAGACGGCGGTCACGGGGAGCTGTTTTTT.

The rearrangement links TRBV9 to TRBJ2-1; 9 nucleotides align to TRBD2. The CDR3 sequence is 17 residues long. V was clipped by 0 bases and J by 7 bases; unmatched bases: 11. The germline V gene encodes CDR1 SGDLS and CDR2 YYNGEE. The CDR3 sequence: CASSVGGGGGAWNEQFF. The DNA of the CDR3 is TGTGCCAGCAGCGTAGGGGGAGGCGGGGGGGCGTGGAATGAGCAGTTCTTC.

This clone was counted once. The chain combines TRBV6-5 with TRBJ1-1; tentative D call: TRBD1 (5 bases). Germline assignment: CDR1 MNHEY and CDR2 SVGAGI. The CDR3 has 14 residues. The V end was cut by 2 bases, the J end by 3 bases, with 10 bases between. The CDR3 sequence: CASSYLLRDTEAFF. Written as DNA, the CDR3 is TGTGCCAGCAGTTACCTCCTCAGGGACACTGAAGCTTTCTTT.

This clone appeared a few times. The chain is built from TRBV7-6 and TRBJ1-1; 8 nucleotides match TRBD1. V gave up 5 bases and J gave up 4 bases; unmatched junction bases: 18. The CDR3 consists of 18 residues. From germline, CDR1 is SGHVS and CDR2 FNYEAQ. The CDR3 nucleotides read TGTGCCAGCAGCCCCCAGGACAGGGACCAGGATCGTAGCACTGAAGCTTTCTTT. Amino acid sequence: CASSPQDRDQDRSTEAFF.

The rearrangement links TRBV2 to TRBJ2-2; 8 bases align to TRBD1. V lost 7 bases and J lost 1; bases outside the gene matches: 5. This CDR3 has 15 amino acids. The germline CDR1 and CDR2 sequences are SNHLY and FYNNEI. In DNA form, the CDR3 reads TGTGCCAGCACCAAAGACAGGGGGAACACCGGGGAGCTGTTTTTT. Its translation: CASTKDRGNTGELFF.

The chain is built from TRBV30 and TRBJ2-5, with D uncertain. The J call is in doubt because the DNA end fits TRBJ2-7 better. This CDR3 has 14 residues. CDR1 GTSNPN and CDR2 SVGIG come from the germline V gene (reference sequence). Here the CDR3 reads CAWSVRGRSYEQYF. The DNA of the CDR3 is TGTGCCTGGAGTGTACGTGGGCGTTCCTACGAGCAGTACTTC.

This clone was counted a single time. The chain combines TRBV7-9 with TRBJ1-1; TRBD1 agrees at 9 bases. The germline V gene encodes CDR1 SEHNR and CDR2 FQNEAQ (reference sequence). V was pared by 3 bases and J by 1 base, with 0 bases of the junction left unmatched. The CDR3 contains 14 residues. The DNA of the CDR3 is TGTGCCAGCAGCTTGACAGGGGGGAACACTGAAGCTTTCTTT. It encodes CASSLTGGNTEAFF.

The chain employs TRBV21-1 and TRBJ2-1; TRBD2, the D gene given by the table, was not confirmed from the DNA. TRBV21-1 is annotated as a pseudogene. This CDR3 has 16 amino acids. DNA of the CDR3: TGTGCCAGCAGCTCCCGGACTAGCGGGAGGGCGGATGAGCAGTTCTTC. Translating gives CASSSRTSGRADEQFF.

This chain uses TRBV7-3 with TRBJ2-1; 13 bases are a match to TRBD2. The CDR3 contains 16 residues. V was clipped by 4 bases and J by 7 bases; unmatched bases: 7. CDR1 and CDR2 from the germline V gene are SGHTA and FQGTGA. The CDR3 is CASSSTGTSGENEQFF. The CDR3 coding sequence is TGTGCCAGCAGCTCGACCGGGACTAGCGGGGAGAATGAGCAGTTCTTC.

The gene calls are TRBV7-9 and TRBJ2-3; 9 bases match TRBD1. The CDR3 totals 16 residues. From germline, CDR1 is SEHNR and CDR2 FQNEAQ (reference sequence). Germline trimming cut 5 bases from V and 5 bases from J; bases unmatched to any gene: 11. The CDR3 DNA follows: TGTGCCAGCAGCGTAACCGGGACAGGGAGAATAGATACGCAGTATTTT. This encodes CASSVTGTGRIDTQYF.

The gene calls are TRBV7-3 and TRBJ2-4; D may be TRBD1 (6 bases). The CDR3 consists of 14 residues. V was pared by 5 bases and J by 7 bases, with 15 bases between. The germline V gene encodes CDR1 SGHTA and CDR2 FQGTGA. CDR3 region: CASSAGARDNIQYF. In DNA form, the CDR3 reads TGTGCCAGCAGCGCAGGGGCGAGAGATAACATTCAGTACTTC.

CDR3 DNA: TGTGCCAGCAGCTTAGGGACACAAAGCGAAGAGACCCAGTACTTC. Translating gives CASSLGTQSEETQYF. The chain links TRBV5-4 to TRBJ2-5; D is perhaps TRBD1 (6 bases). V lost 2 bases, J lost 3 bases, and 14 bases lay in between. The CDR3 length is 15 residues. Germline CDR1 and CDR2: SGHNT and YYREEE (reference sequence).

The chain joins TRBV7-8 to TRBJ2-1; TRBD2 agrees at 13 bases. Germline CDR1 reads SGHVS; CDR2 reads FQNEAQ. The V and J ends lost 1 base and 2 bases, in that order; junction bases with no gene match: 5. The CDR3 length is 18 residues. CDR3 amino acids: CASSLVVGTSGAYNEQFF. The CDR3 region has the DNA TGTGCCAGCAGCTTAGTAGTGGGGACTAGCGGGGCCTACAATGAGCAGTTCTTC.

The V and J genes are TRBV6-5 and TRBJ2-1; TRBD2 aligns across 14 bases. The trim removed 4 bases at V and 9 bases at J, leaving 5 bases unmatched. The CDR3 is made up of 15 amino acids. CDR1 is MNHEY and CDR2 is SVGAGI in the germline V gene. Here the CDR3 DNA reads TGTGCCAGCAGTTCGGGACTAGCGGGAGCGTCTGAGCAGTTCTTC. Translation gives CASSSGLAGASEQFF.

As regards this clone: Sequence at one end of the junction differs from germline and may be a read error. V usage is TRBV19 and J usage is TRBJ2-7, with D maybe TRBD1 (6 bases). This CDR3 spans 14 amino acids. Germline CDR1 reads LNHDA; CDR2 reads SQIVND (reference sequence). The CDR3 spells CASSRSRGPYEQYF. For the CDR3, the DNA is TGTGCCAGCAGTAGGTCCAGGGGACCCTACGAGCAGTACTTC. Full variable domain (remainder filled in from reference TRBV19 and TRBJ2-7): DGGITQSPKYLFRKEGQNVTLSCEQNLNHDAMYWYRQDPGQGLRLIYYSQIVNDFQKGDIAEGYSVSREKKESFPLTVTSAQKNPTAFYLCASSRSRGPYEQYFGPGTRLTVT.

The chain links TRBV7-9 to TRBJ2-3; weak D call: TRBD1 (5 bases). Looked up from germline, CDR1 is SEHNR and CDR2 is FQNEAQ (reference sequence). The length of the CDR3 is 15 residues. V was shortened by 4 bases and J by 1 base, with 12 bases between the two germline ends. The CDR3 DNA reads TGTGCCAGCAGCTACCAGGGCCCCGGCACAGATACGCAGTATTTT. Encoded protein: CASSYQGPGTDTQYF.

The rearrangement links TRBV18 to TRBJ2-7, with D possibly matching TRBD1 (6 bases). Germline loops: CDR1 KGHSH, CDR2 LQKENI. CDR3 length equals 13 residues. Between the trimmed V and J ends, which lost 3 bases and 4 bases, there was a span of 10 bases. CDR3 protein: CASSPPGAYEQYF. CDR3 nucleotides: TGTGCCAGCTCACCGCCAGGGGCTTACGAGCAGTACTTC.

The chain is built from TRBV6-5 and TRBJ1-2; a possible D gene is TRBD1 (6 bases). Trimming removed 3 bases at V and 2 bases at J, with 10 bases between. This CDR3 is built from 14 residues. Germline loops: CDR1 MNHEY, CDR2 SVGAGI. CDR3 amino acids: CASSYVGGNYGYTF. The CDR3 bases are TGTGCCAGCAGTTATGTTGGGGGCAACTATGGCTACACCTTC.

The chain employs TRBV19 and TRBJ2-1, with 9 nucleotides matching TRBD2. This CDR3 has 15 residues. Unmatched junction bases numbered 9, after V lost 5 bases and J lost 7 bases. Germline CDR1 is LNHDA and CDR2 is SQIVND (reference sequence). CDR3 sequence (DNA): TGTGCCAGTAGTCAAGTAGCGGGGGATGGGAATGAGCAGTTCTTC. Protein: CASSQVAGDGNEQFF.

The chain couples TRBV28 to TRBJ2-5, with D perhaps TRBD2 (5 bases). Germline CDR1 MDHEN, CDR2 SYDVKM. The V and J ends lost 5 bases and 9 bases respectively, with 19 bases between them. The CDR3 loop spans 14 amino acids. CDR3 protein: CASSLLVSGRAQYF. The CDR3 bases are TGTGCCAGCAGTCTCTTGGTGAGCGGTAGGGCCCAGTACTTC.

V is TRBV6-6 and J is TRBJ2-3; D is undetermined. The V gene's germline CDR1 is MNHNY and CDR2 SVGAGI (reference sequence). The CDR3 is made up of 11 amino acids. Trimming pared 7 bases from V and 5 bases from J, leaving 7 bases between. CDR3 residues: CASTRGDTQYF. Here the CDR3 DNA reads TGTGCCAGCACTCGCGGAGATACGCAGTATTTT.

The chain carries TRBV5-4 and TRBJ2-5; 10 bases are shared with TRBD2. Per germline, CDR1 SGHNT and CDR2 YYREEE (reference sequence). The CDR3 is 14 residues long. With 5 bases clipped from V and 5 bases from J, the junction kept 6 bases outside the gene matches. The CDR3 loop is CASRRAGGRETQYF. DNA for the CDR3: TGTGCCAGCAGACGAGCGGGGGGGCGGGAGACCCAGTACTTC.

J is TRBJ2-2 and V is TRBV10-2; D might be TRBD2 (6 bases). From germline, CDR1 is WSHSY and CDR2 SAAADI. The CDR3 has 14 amino acids. Trimming took off 7 bases at V and 6 bases at J, with 15 bases between the two ends. CDR3 sequence reads: CASIPGGDPGELFF. The CDR3 DNA is TGCGCCAGCATTCCCGGCGGGGATCCCGGGGAGCTGTTTTTT.

This chain links TRBV30 with TRBJ2-5, with D maybe TRBD2 (7 bases). With 1 base removed from V and 4 bases from J, the gap between germline ends came to 16 bases. Looked up from germline, CDR1 is GTSNPN and CDR2 is SVGIG (reference sequence). The CDR3 covers 15 residues. CDR3 coding DNA: TGTGCCTGGAGTGGGGGGGGAGGGGGGGCAGAGACCCAGTACTTC. This codes for CAWSGGGGGAETQYF.

The CDR3 region is CASSPGQGNTEAFF. The CDR3 DNA reads as TGTGCCAGCAGCCCGGGACAGGGGAACACTGAAGCTTTCTTT. The chain combines TRBV7-3 with TRBJ1-1; TRBD1 matches 9 bases. CDR1 SGHTA and CDR2 FQGTGA come from the germline V gene. With V trimmed by 5 bases and J by 1 base, 2 bases remained unmatched. This CDR3 spans 14 amino acids.

The chain links TRBV11-2 to TRBJ2-1; perhaps TRBD1 as D (5 bases). The V end lost 5 bases, the J end lost 3 bases, and 14 bases lay between the germline ends. The CDR3 is 15 amino acids. The germline CDR1 and CDR2 sequences are SGHAT and FQNNGV. Here the CDR3 DNA reads TGTGCCAGCAGCCCTTTGGGGCCGGGCTACAATGAGCAGTTCTTC. Translating gives CASSPLGPGYNEQFF.